The 29 T cell receptor beta chains given below trace back to one sample, sequenced in a study of blood T cell repertoires in COVID-19. The method was immunoSEQ multiplex PCR; TCRdb's version includes in-frame clones alone and lacks a portion of them. The repertoire holds some 100,000 clones, with more than 85% as singletons. The sample taken for sequencing was peripheral blood. The receptor set was obtained from a man aged 45-65 years with active COVID-19.

This chain connects TRBV24-1 to TRBJ2-5; D is possibly TRBD1 (6 bases). There are 15 residues in the CDR3. V was trimmed by 3 bases and J by 4 bases, leaving 14 bases between them. Germline loops: CDR1 KGHDR, CDR2 SFDVKD. CDR3 in DNA: TGTGCCACCAGTGATGCCACAGGGAATCTAGAGACCCAGTACTTC. It codes for CATSDATGNLETQYF.

The chain recombines TRBV19 with TRBJ1-5, with D tentatively TRBD1 (5 bases). CDR1 and CDR2 from the germline V gene are LNHDA and SQIVND (reference sequence). There are 14 residues in the CDR3. The V and J ends lost 5 bases and 3 bases respectively, with 11 bases between them. The CDR3, as DNA: TGTGCCAGTAGTGTTCAGGGTAACAATCAGCCCCAGCATTTT. Its protein is CASSVQGNNQPQHF.

This chain joins TRBV3-1 (or the pseudogene TRBV3-2) and TRBJ1-2, with unresolved D. This CDR3 contains 16 residues. Per germline, CDR1 LGHDT and CDR2 YNNKEL (reference sequence). With 5 bases removed from V and 4 bases from J, the gap between germline ends came to 20 bases. CDR3 bases: TGTGCCAGCAGCGCCAGTTCGGGATTCGATTTCTATGGCTACACCTTC. Protein product: CASSASSGFDFYGYTF.

The chain employs TRBV5-6 and TRBJ1-2; the match to TRBD1 covers 8 bases. The CDR3 spans 14 residues. J gave up 4 bases and V 0 bases, and 2 bases lay outside the gene matches. Germline V gene sequence: CDR1 SGHDT, CDR2 YYEEEE. The CDR3 bases are TGTGCCAGCAGCTTGGGACAGGGGAGCTATGGCTACACCTTC. Translating it yields CASSLGQGSYGYTF.

This clone showed up just once. This chain uses TRBV5-4 with TRBJ2-1, with TRBD1 as a possible D gene (6 bases). This CDR3 spans 16 amino acids. Trimming took off 4 bases at V and 0 bases at J, with 14 bases between the two ends. Germline assignment: CDR1 SGHNT and CDR2 YYREEE (reference sequence). The CDR3 region has the DNA TGTGCCAGCAGCCGGACGGGACAAAACTCCTACAATGAGCAGTTCTTC. Its protein product is CASSRTGQNSYNEQFF.

The CDR3 DNA sequence: TGCGCCAGCAGCCCGCGGACAGATTCTCCTGGTACGCAGTATTTT. Residues: CASSPRTDSPGTQYF. The rearrangement links TRBV5-1 to TRBJ2-3, with D possibly TRBD1 on 6 matching bases. The CDR3 loop spans 15 amino acids. Germline V gene lookup returns CDR1 SGHRS and CDR2 YFSETQ. The V and J ends lost 4 bases and 8 bases respectively, with 20 bases between them.

V and J are TRBV6-6 and TRBJ1-2, with 9 positions matching TRBD1. V trimming: 6 bases; J trimming: 6 bases; junction bases outside the gene matches: 11. The CDR3 covers 15 residues. Germline loops: CDR1 MNHNY, CDR2 SVGAGI (reference sequence). The CDR3 DNA is TGTGCCAGCAGCCGTCCCGGGACAGGGTGGGATGGCTACACCTTC. Protein sequence: CASSRPGTGWDGYTF.

The CDR3 spells CSVDGRGQHTDTQYF. The CDR3 DNA reads TGCAGCGTTGACGGGAGAGGACAACACACAGATACGCAGTATTTT. The genes are TRBV29-1 and TRBJ2-3; TRBD2 is a possible D gene (6 bases). The CDR3 is 15 residues long. Per germline, CDR1 SQVTM and CDR2 ANQGSEA. The germline V and J ends were trimmed by 3 bases and 2 bases, with 15 bases remaining between them.

This chain joins TRBV11-2 and TRBJ2-6; unclear D gene. CDR1 SGHAT and CDR2 FQNNGV come from the germline V gene. Trimming shortened V by 1 base and J by 0 bases, and 7 bases separated the two germline ends. This CDR3 comprises 16 residues. This CDR3 is CASSLALYSGANVLTF. CDR3 nucleotides: TGTGCCAGCAGCTTAGCCCTCTACTCTGGGGCCAACGTCCTGACTTTC.

This chain links TRBV6-5 with TRBJ1-4; TRBD1 matches at 9 bases. The germline CDR1 and CDR2 sequences are MNHEY and SVGAGI. V lost 6 bases, J lost 3 bases, and 2 bases stayed unmatched. The CDR3 runs to 14 residues. CDR3 protein: CASRTGGSNEKLFF. CDR3 nucleotides: TGTGCCAGCAGGACAGGGGGATCTAATGAAAAACTGTTTTTT.

This clone has just a few counts. The chain has TRBV3-1 (or the pseudogene TRBV3-2) and TRBJ1-1, with D maybe TRBD1 (5 bases). This CDR3 contains 11 residues. The V gene's germline CDR1 is LGHDT and CDR2 YNNKEL (reference sequence). With 7 bases removed from V and 4 bases from J, the gap between germline ends came to 7 bases. The CDR3 protein is CASMGGTEAFF. Here the CDR3 DNA reads TGTGCCAGCATGGGGGGCACTGAAGCTTTCTTT.

On this clone: Other DNA sequences from this sample encode an identical CDR3 as well. This chain links TRBV7-9 with TRBJ2-3; 9 positions agree with TRBD2. The CDR3 totals 16 residues. Germline V gives CDR1 SEHNR, CDR2 FQNEAQ (reference sequence). V trimming: 5 bases; J trimming: 1 base; junction bases outside the gene matches: 7. CDR3 residues: CASSQIAGGGTDTQYF. The CDR3 DNA is TGTGCCAGCAGCCAAATCGCGGGGGGGGGCACAGATACGCAGTATTTT.

CDR3 sequence (DNA): TGTGCCAGCAGCAGGACAGTCGACGGGGAGCTGTTTTTT. This codes for CASSRTVDGELFF. The chain joins TRBV27 to TRBJ2-2, with a tentative D call TRBD1 (6 bases). With 6 bases removed from V and 7 bases from J, the gap between germline ends came to 12 bases. The CDR3 runs 13 residues. Germline V gene data show CDR1 as MNHEY and CDR2 as SMNVEV (reference sequence).

This clone was found a few times. The chain joins TRBV5-6 to TRBJ2-5, with TRBD2 as a possible D gene (7 bases). The germline V and J ends were trimmed by 1 base and 5 bases, with 12 bases remaining between them. CDR3 length: 14 amino acids. Germline-derived CDR1 and CDR2 are SGHDT and YYEEEE. The CDR3 nucleotides read TGTGCCAGCAGCTTGATCACGGGGGGCGAGACCCAGTACTTC. This gives the protein CASSLITGGETQYF. The full variable domain, its missing parts supplied by reference TRBV5-6 and TRBJ2-5, is DAGVTQSPTHLIKTRGQQVTLRCSPKSGHDTVSWYQQALGQGPQFIFQYYEEEERQRGNFPDRFSGHQFPNYSSELNVNALLLGDSALYLCASSLITGGETQYFGPGTRLLVL.

The rearrangement links TRBV27 to TRBJ1-6; 9 positions agree with TRBD1. There are 15 residues in the CDR3. Germline V lookup: CDR1 MNHEY, CDR2 SMNVEV (reference sequence). V was pared by 6 bases and J by 4 bases, with 4 bases of the junction left unmatched. As DNA, the CDR3 is TGTGCCAGCAGGGGGGGACAGGGATATAATTCACCCCTCCACTTT. Translating it yields CASRGGQGYNSPLHF.

The chain combines TRBV6-6 with TRBJ2-7; 8 bases align to TRBD2. Germline CDR1 is MNHNY and CDR2 is SVGAGI (reference sequence). The CDR3 extends over 16 amino acids. V was pared by 4 bases and J by 1 base, with 9 bases of the junction left unmatched. CDR3 nucleotides: TGTGCCAGCAGTTTACCGCCGGGGGGGGTATCCTACGAGCAGTACTTC. As protein: CASSLPPGGVSYEQYF.

The rearrangement uses TRBV7-9 and TRBJ2-2; D is unresolved. Germline loops: CDR1 SEHNR, CDR2 FQNEAQ (reference sequence). The V end lost 5 bases, the J end lost 7 bases, and 14 bases lay between the germline ends. The CDR3 runs 14 residues. CDR3 in amino acids: CASSRLSRVGELFF. The CDR3 DNA reads as TGTGCCAGCAGCCGGTTAAGTCGGGTCGGGGAGCTGTTTTTT. Using reference TRBV7-9 and TRBJ2-2 for the parts outside the CDR3, the full variable domain is DTGVSQNPRHKITKRGQNVTFRCDPISEHNRLYWYRQTLGQGPEFLTYFQNEAQLEKSRLLSDRFSAERPKGSFSTLEIQRTEQGDSAMYLCASSRLSRVGELFFGEGSRLTVL.

J is TRBJ1-1 and V is TRBV4-1; no clear D gene. Trimming shortened V by 0 bases and J by 1 base, and 12 bases separated the two germline ends. The CDR3 has 16 amino acids. Per the germline V gene, CDR1 is MGHRA and CDR2 is YSYEKL. The CDR3 DNA reads TGCGCCAGCAGCCAAGACTTAAACGTCAGGAACACTGAAGCTTTCTTT. It yields the protein CASSQDLNVRNTEAFF.

This clone has only a few counts. The chain recombines TRBV2 with TRBJ2-7; 7 bases map to TRBD2. Per the germline V gene, CDR1 is SNHLY and CDR2 is FYNNEI. The CDR3 extends over 14 amino acids. V was clipped by 3 bases and J by 3 bases; unmatched bases: 5. The DNA for the CDR3 is TGTGCCAGCAGTGACGCTAGCGGAGTCTACGAGCAGTACTTC. Protein: CASSDASGVYEQYF.

The J gene is TRBJ2-1, the V gene TRBV5-1, with D hard to call. The CDR3 sequence is 14 residues long. From germline, CDR1 is SGHRS and CDR2 YFSETQ. V lost 7 bases to trimming and J lost 3 bases, with 14 bases between them. The CDR3 loop reads CASAAGANYNEQFF. CDR3 coding DNA: TGCGCCAGCGCTGCTGGAGCCAACTACAATGAGCAGTTCTTC.

This rearrangement joins TRBV5-4 to TRBJ1-2; D possibly corresponds to TRBD1 (6 bases). CDR3 length equals 14 residues. V shed 2 bases and J shed 8 bases, with 16 bases lying between them. Germline assignment: CDR1 SGHNT and CDR2 YYREEE (reference sequence). This chain's CDR3 is CASSFGGAPRGYTF. The CDR3 bases are TGTGCCAGCAGCTTTGGGGGGGCCCCGAGGGGCTACACCTTC.

This sequence joins TRBV19 and TRBJ2-1; D call uncertain. This CDR3 spans 15 amino acids. Germline CDR1 LNHDA, CDR2 SQIVND (reference sequence). The V end was cut by 4 bases, the J end by 1 base, with 11 bases between. As DNA, the CDR3 is TGTGCCAGTAGTAACCCGGGTCCGTCCTACAATGAGCAGTTCTTC. Protein product: CASSNPGPSYNEQFF.

Only a few counts were recorded for this clone. The chain carries TRBV7-9 and TRBJ1-2, with D possibly matching TRBD1 (5 bases). Germline V gives CDR1 SEHNR, CDR2 FQNEAQ (reference sequence). Trimming removed 4 bases from V and 5 bases from J, with 8 bases in between. There are 12 residues in the CDR3. For the CDR3, the DNA is TGTGCCAGCAGCTCCCGACAGTATGGCTACACCTTC. This encodes CASSSRQYGYTF.

The V and J genes are TRBV7-9 and TRBJ2-1; 8 bases are a match to TRBD2. Unmatched junction bases numbered 11, after V lost 1 base and J lost 3 bases. This CDR3 contains 18 residues. CDR1 is SEHNR, CDR2 FQNEAQ, per germline (reference sequence). CDR3 region: CASSLGALAGTIYNEQFF. The CDR3 coding sequence is TGTGCCAGCAGCTTAGGGGCCTTAGCGGGAACCATCTACAATGAGCAGTTCTTC.

The rearrangement uses TRBV5-6 and TRBJ2-1; a possible D gene is TRBD1 (5 bases). V lost 3 bases to trimming and J lost 0 bases, with 10 bases between them. This CDR3 has 15 amino acids. The germline gives CDR1 SGHDT, CDR2 YYEEEE. CDR3 loop: CASSWGSSSYNEQFF. The CDR3 DNA sequence: TGTGCCAGCAGCTGGGGCAGTAGCTCCTACAATGAGCAGTTCTTC.

The CDR3 spells CASSFRLAGTLTDTQYF. The CDR3 DNA is TGTGCCAGCAGCTTCCGACTAGCGGGAACCCTCACAGATACGCAGTATTTT. The chain carries TRBV5-4 and TRBJ2-3, with TRBD2 matching 11 bases. The ends lost 2 bases at V and 2 bases at J; junction bases unmatched: 7. This CDR3 contains 17 residues. The germline gives CDR1 SGHNT, CDR2 YYREEE (reference sequence).

V usage is TRBV3-1 (or the pseudogene TRBV3-2) and J usage is TRBJ1-1; 9 bases align to TRBD1. V lost 4 bases to trimming and J lost 4 bases; unmatched junction nucleotides: 10. This CDR3 is 16 amino acids long. Germline V gives CDR1 LGHDT, CDR2 YNNKEL (reference sequence). The CDR3 region has the DNA TGTGCCAGCAGCCCGCTCCCGGGACAGGGTGGCACTGAAGCTTTCTTT. This sequence encodes CASSPLPGQGGTEAFF.

This chain joins TRBV11-1 and TRBJ1-4, with TRBD1 identical over 8 bases. The germline gives CDR1 SGHAT, CDR2 FQDESV (reference sequence). The V segment lost 3 bases and the J segment 7 bases; nucleotides outside the gene matches: 7. The CDR3 totals 15 residues. CDR3 amino acids: CASSFGQGGAEKLFF. DNA of the CDR3: TGTGCCAGCAGCTTCGGACAGGGAGGGGCTGAAAAACTGTTTTTT.

CDR3 sequence reads: CASSLATSGRGKNIQYF. The CDR3 region has the DNA TGCGCCAGCAGCCTCGCGACTAGCGGGAGAGGTAAAAACATTCAGTACTTC. The chain has TRBV5-1 and TRBJ2-4; 12 positions match TRBD2. Germline V gene sequence: CDR1 SGHRS, CDR2 YFSETQ. V lost 4 bases, J lost 4 bases, and 9 bases stayed unmatched. CDR3 size: 17 residues.